This TCR beta chain was obtained from a study of blood T cell repertoires in COVID-19. This CDR3 is 15 amino acids long. Germline CDR1 and CDR2: SGHVS and FQNEAQ. The V gene lost 5 bases and the J gene lost 7 bases, with 20 bases spanning the gap. The assay was immunoSEQ multiplex PCR, and TCRdb's table has in-frame clones only and misses some. The table shows 130,000 or so clones, with about 79% occurring only once. The clonotype was recovered from a woman in her 70s with acute or convalescent COVID-19. The chain combines TRBV7-8 with TRBJ1-2; D is unclear. Material for sequencing was peripheral blood. The CDR3 DNA is TGTGCCAGCAGCCCCCTTGCCAGCCAACGGGGTGGCTACACCTTC. Its translation is CASSPLASQRGGYTF.